Presented here are 29 T cell receptor beta chains from one specimen sequenced in a study of T cell changes during pregnancy in multiple sclerosis. The method was immunoSEQ multiplex PCR; TCRdb's version includes in-frame clones alone and lacks a portion of them. The table lists 90,000 to 120,000 clones, roughly 90% of them singletons. The material sequenced was peripheral blood, taken in the third trimester of pregnancy. All receptors come from a female donor in good health, enrolled as a control in a pregnancy study.

The chain employs TRBV12-5 and TRBJ2-1, with TRBD1 matching over 8 bases. Germline-derived CDR1 and CDR2 are LGHNT and FRNRAP. The CDR3 has 18 amino acids. V shed 1 base and J 4 bases; nucleotides not matched to a gene: 12. As DNA, the CDR3 is TGTGCTAGTGGTTTGGACCGGATGGACAGGGAATTATACAATGAGCAGTTCTTC. Protein product: CASGLDRMDRELYNEQFF. The complete variable domain, with remaining parts taken from reference TRBV12-5 and TRBJ2-1, reads DARVTQTPRHKVTEMGQEVTMRCQPILGHNTVFWYRQTMMQGLELLAYFRNRAPLDDSGMPKDRFSAEMPDATLATLKIQPSEPRDSAVYFCASGLDRMDRELYNEQFFGPGTRLTVL.

The J gene is TRBJ2-2, the V gene TRBV29-1; D possibly corresponds to TRBD1 (5 bases). This CDR3 is 14 amino acids long. Germline CDR1 reads SQVTM; CDR2 reads ANQGSEA. V was cut by 4 bases and J by 3 bases, with 12 bases left in between. As DNA, the CDR3 is TGCAGCGTTGGTGGAGACAGATACACCGGGGAGCTGTTTTTT. This translates into CSVGGDRYTGELFF.

This clone was recorded only once. This rearrangement joins TRBV9 to TRBJ1-1, with TRBD1 identical over 8 bases. Germline CDR1 is SGDLS and CDR2 is YYNGEE. The V and J ends lost 3 bases and 7 bases, in that order; junction bases with no gene match: 11. The CDR3 totals 15 residues. CDR3 sequence: CASSALQGAKDEAFF. In DNA, the CDR3 is TGTGCCAGCAGCGCGCTTCAGGGGGCAAAGGATGAAGCTTTCTTT.

V gene TRBV11-2 combines with J gene TRBJ2-7, with D possibly matching TRBD1 (6 bases). V was shortened by 5 bases and J by 2 bases, with 13 bases between the two germline ends. CDR3 size: 14 residues. Germline loops: CDR1 SGHAT, CDR2 FQNNGV. The CDR3 DNA is TGTGCCAGCAGCCCCCCCAGGGACACCTACGAGCAGTACTTC. It specifies CASSPPRDTYEQYF.

The chain couples TRBV4-2 to TRBJ2-3; TRBD2 matches at 13 bases. The V gene end was trimmed by 0 bases and the J gene end by 1 base; junction bases not matched to a gene: 4. The CDR3 sequence is 18 residues long. The germline V gene encodes CDR1 LGHNA and CDR2 YNFKEQ. CDR3 coding DNA: TGTGCCAGCAGCCAAGATCCGGGGACTAGCGGGGGCACAGATACGCAGTATTTT. Protein: CASSQDPGTSGGTDTQYF.

The chain joins TRBV7-9 to TRBJ1-3; D uncertain. The CDR3 is made up of 13 amino acids. Germline values: CDR1 SEHNR, CDR2 FQNEAQ (reference sequence). Trimming removed 7 bases from V and 0 bases from J, with 7 bases in between. Here the CDR3 reads CASMRGSGNTIYF. CDR3 coding DNA: TGTGCCAGCATGCGGGGCTCTGGAAACACCATATATTTT.

The V call is TRBV7-9, the J call TRBJ2-1, with D possibly matching TRBD1 (6 bases). The CDR3 is 14 amino acids. V lost 6 bases and J 0 bases, leaving 9 bases between the germline ends. Germline V lookup: CDR1 SEHNR, CDR2 FQNEAQ (reference sequence). CDR3 nucleotide sequence: TGTGCCAGCAGTACAGGGTCCTCCTACAATGAGCAGTTCTTC. Amino acid sequence: CASSTGSSYNEQFF.

CDR3 in DNA: TGCAGCGTCAGCGGGACAGGGTGGGAAAAACTGTTTTTT. Amino acids: CSVSGTGWEKLFF. This chain links TRBV29-1 with TRBJ1-4; 9 nucleotides align to TRBD1. Germline CDR1 reads SQVTM; CDR2 reads ANQGSEA. CDR3 length equals 13 residues. The V segment lost 6 bases and the J segment 8 bases; nucleotides outside the gene matches: 7.

A single count supports this clone. This rearrangement joins TRBV4-1 to TRBJ2-2, with a tentative D call TRBD1 (6 bases). Germline CDR1 and CDR2: MGHRA and YSYEKL. CDR3 length equals 16 residues. V shed 3 bases and J shed 3 bases, with 14 bases lying between them. The CDR3 loop is CASSHSRSGDTGELFF. The CDR3, as DNA: TGCGCCAGCAGCCACTCCCGATCAGGGGACACCGGGGAGCTGTTTTTT.

The chain joins TRBV19 to TRBJ1-5; D ambiguous. There are 13 residues in the CDR3. V lost 2 bases and J 3 bases, leaving 5 bases between the germline ends. Germline V gene sequence: CDR1 LNHDA, CDR2 SQIVND (reference sequence). CDR3 in DNA: TGTGCCAGTAGTATATCTGTCAATCAGCCCCAGCATTTT. Encoded protein: CASSISVNQPQHF.

The V and J genes are TRBV29-1 and TRBJ2-1; 8 bases match TRBD2. The V gene end was trimmed by 5 bases and the J gene end by 3 bases; junction bases not matched to a gene: 3. Germline V CDR1 and CDR2: SQVTM, ANQGSEA. CDR3 size: 13 residues. The CDR3 region has the DNA TGCAGCGTTATGGCGGGGGGCTACAATGAGCAGTTCTTC. Amino acid sequence: CSVMAGGYNEQFF.

The CDR3 reads CASSQTSGYEQYF. Here the CDR3 DNA reads TGCGCCAGCAGTCAGACTTCGGGATACGAGCAGTACTTC. The chain recombines TRBV4-1 with TRBJ2-7; a weak D match, TRBD2 (5 bases). CDR1 is MGHRA, CDR2 YSYEKL, per germline. With 6 bases removed from V and 4 bases from J, the gap between germline ends came to 13 bases. CDR3 length: 13 residues.

The chain is built from TRBV19 and TRBJ1-4, with D unclear. Germline-derived CDR1 and CDR2 are LNHDA and SQIVND (reference sequence). V lost 3 bases, J lost 7 bases, and 9 bases lay in between. The CDR3 loop spans 13 amino acids. CDR3 protein: CASSMFEGEKLFF. Here the CDR3 DNA reads TGTGCCAGTAGTATGTTTGAGGGTGAAAAACTGTTTTTT.

The V gene is TRBV5-5, the J gene TRBJ2-2; the D is unclear. This CDR3 contains 15 residues. Trimming cost V 0 bases and J 0 bases, with 6 bases left between them. Germline CDR1 reads SGHKS; CDR2 reads YYEKEE (reference sequence). The CDR3 nucleotides read TGTGCCAGCAGCTTGGGACGGGCGAACACCGGGGAGCTGTTTTTT. This translates into CASSLGRANTGELFF.

The V gene is TRBV27, the J gene TRBJ1-1, with 7 bases that match TRBD1. Germline CDR1 is MNHEY and CDR2 is SMNVEV (reference sequence). Germline trimming cut 5 bases from V and 0 bases from J; bases unmatched to any gene: 12. The CDR3 consists of 17 residues. The CDR3 loop reads CASSGVDRNNMNTEAFF. In nucleotides, the CDR3 is TGTGCCAGCAGTGGGGTGGACAGGAACAACATGAACACTGAAGCTTTCTTT.

The gene calls are TRBV28 and TRBJ1-2; 7 nucleotides agree with TRBD1. This CDR3 is built from 17 residues. In germline, CDR1 is MDHEN, CDR2 SYDVKM. The V segment lost 4 bases and the J segment 4 bases; nucleotides outside the gene matches: 15. The DNA of the CDR3 is TGTGCCAGCAGTTCAAGCCGAGGGGGCGCTTACGGCTATGGCTACACCTTC. Its translation: CASSSSRGGAYGYGYTF.

The chain uses TRBV29-1 and TRBJ1-2; 7 bases are shared with TRBD1. J gave up 4 bases and V 5 bases, and 13 bases lay outside the gene matches. CDR3 length equals 15 residues. Germline lookup yields CDR1 SQVTM and CDR2 ANQGSEA. The CDR3 coding sequence is TGCAGCGTTTCCCAAGGAGAGGGGGCGGGCTATGGCTACACCTTC. It codes for CSVSQGEGAGYGYTF.

The chain has TRBV5-4 and TRBJ2-1, with 7 bases lining up with TRBD2. Germline CDR1 reads SGHNT; CDR2 reads YYREEE (reference sequence). The CDR3 loop spans 17 amino acids. V trimming: 2 bases; J trimming: 0 bases; junction bases outside the gene matches: 8. The CDR3 bases are TGTGCCAGCAGCTTAAGTGCCAGCGGGGCCTCCTACAATGAGCAGTTCTTC. As protein: CASSLSASGASYNEQFF.

J is TRBJ1-2 and V is TRBV4-2; D remains ambiguous. There are 17 residues in the CDR3. Germline CDR1 is LGHNA and CDR2 is YNFKEQ. Trimming removed 2 bases from V and 1 base from J, with 17 bases in between. The CDR3 loop reads CASSQYDTLEDNYGYTF. Here the CDR3 DNA reads TGTGCCAGCAGCCAATACGACACCTTAGAAGATAACTATGGCTACACCTTC.

V usage is TRBV7-9 and J usage is TRBJ2-6, with a possible D match to TRBD2 (5 bases). The CDR3 length is 16 residues. CDR1 is SEHNR, CDR2 FQNEAQ, per germline (reference sequence). The ends were cut back, 5 bases at V and 1 base at J, with 12 bases in the middle. CDR3 sequence: CASSPGRGSGANVLTF. CDR3 DNA: TGTGCCAGCAGCCCCGGACGGGGTTCTGGGGCCAACGTCCTGACTTTC.

The genes are TRBV4-2 and TRBJ1-1; a possible D gene is TRBD1 (6 bases). The V end lost 4 bases, the J end lost 4 bases, and 16 bases lay between the germline ends. There are 15 residues in the CDR3. CDR1 and CDR2 (germline): LGHNA, YNFKEQ. In nucleotides, the CDR3 is TGTGCCAGCAGCCTGGAGAGGGGGGGTGGCACTGAAGCTTTCTTT. This sequence encodes CASSLERGGGTEAFF.

This clone was observed a single time. The chain has TRBV4-3 and TRBJ2-2, with no clear D. Germline values: CDR1 LGHNA, CDR2 YSLEER. The length of the CDR3 is 16 residues. Trimming cost V 0 bases and J 6 bases, with 14 bases left between them. The CDR3 region is CASSQDPTAVAGELFF. CDR3 bases: TGCGCCAGCAGCCAAGATCCTACGGCGGTCGCCGGGGAGCTGTTTTTT.

In its sample, this clone was seen once. V and J are TRBV5-5 and TRBJ2-5; possible D gene TRBD2, 6 bases. Matching the DNA end better, TRBJ2-7 makes the J call doubtful. The CDR3 is 15 residues long. Germline CDR1 is SGHKS and CDR2 is YYEKEE (reference sequence). CDR3 residues: CASSYFLGGPYEQYF. The CDR3 nucleotides are TGTGCCAGCAGCTACTTTCTGGGGGGACCCTACGAGCAGTACTTC.

The V call is TRBV6-6, the J call TRBJ2-7; unclear D gene. The CDR3 contains 10 residues. In germline, CDR1 is MNHNY, CDR2 SVGAGI (reference sequence). V was trimmed by 5 bases and J by 5 bases, leaving 4 bases between them. The CDR3 protein is CASSQDEQYF. CDR3 nucleotides: TGTGCCAGCAGTCAGGACGAGCAGTACTTC.

The rearrangement links TRBV6-5 to TRBJ2-7, with TRBD1 matching over 10 bases. V shed 5 bases and J 2 bases; nucleotides not matched to a gene: 6. Germline V gene lookup returns CDR1 MNHEY and CDR2 SVGAGI. The CDR3 length is 15 residues. In nucleotides, the CDR3 is TGTGCCAGCAGTCTTCTCGGACAGGGGGCCTACGAGCAGTACTTC. Protein sequence: CASSLLGQGAYEQYF.

The V call is TRBV30, the J call TRBJ1-1, with 7 bases aligning to TRBD1. This CDR3 region has 12 residues. Germline V lookup: CDR1 GTSNPN, CDR2 SVGIG (reference sequence). The DNA of the CDR3 is TGTGCTCGGGACAGCTTGAACACTGAAGCTTTCTTT. This sequence encodes CARDSLNTEAFF.

V usage is TRBV7-9 and J usage is TRBJ2-4, with a possible D match to TRBD1 (5 bases). The CDR3 is 16 residues long. Per germline, CDR1 SEHNR and CDR2 FQNEAQ (reference sequence). Between the trimmed V and J ends, which lost 3 bases and 2 bases, there was a span of 14 bases. CDR3 sequence (DNA): TGTGCCAGCAGCTTTTTCAGGGAATTGTCCAAAAACATTCAGTACTTC. Residues: CASSFFRELSKNIQYF.

The chain couples TRBV2 to TRBJ2-2; 11 bases are shared with TRBD2. Germline loops: CDR1 SNHLY, CDR2 FYNNEI. Trimming cost V 6 bases and J 5 bases; bases outside gene matches: 5. The CDR3 extends over 15 amino acids. As DNA, the CDR3 is TGTGCCAGCAGGATAGCGGGGGGGCGTACCGGGGAGCTGTTTTTT. Translating gives CASRIAGGRTGELFF. Full variable domain (remainder filled in from reference TRBV2 and TRBJ2-2): EPEVTQTPSHQVTQMGQEVILRCVPISNHLYFYWYRQILGQKVEFLVSFYNNEISEKSEIFDDQFSVERPDGSNFTLKIRSTKLEDSAMYFCASRIAGGRTGELFFGEGSRLTVL.

This clone was seen a few times. The chain has TRBV14 and TRBJ1-6, with D possibly matching TRBD1 (5 bases). V lost 0 bases and J 14 bases, leaving 14 bases between the germline ends. This CDR3 has 14 amino acids. CDR1 is SGHDN, CDR2 FVKESK, per germline. The CDR3 loop reads CASSQDWGITALHF. In DNA, the CDR3 is TGTGCCAGCAGCCAAGATTGGGGCATTACAGCCCTCCACTTT.